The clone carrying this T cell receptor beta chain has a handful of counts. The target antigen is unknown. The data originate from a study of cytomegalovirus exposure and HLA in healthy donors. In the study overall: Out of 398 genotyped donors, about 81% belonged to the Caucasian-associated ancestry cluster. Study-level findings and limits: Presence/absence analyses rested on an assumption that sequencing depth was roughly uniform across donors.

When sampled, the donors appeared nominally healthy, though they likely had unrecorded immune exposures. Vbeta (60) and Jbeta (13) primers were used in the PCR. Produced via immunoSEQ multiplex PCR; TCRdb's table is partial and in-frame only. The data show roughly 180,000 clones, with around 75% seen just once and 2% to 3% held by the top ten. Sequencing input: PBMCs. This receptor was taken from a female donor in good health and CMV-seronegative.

The CDR3 spells CASSEAVANTEAFF. The CDR3 nucleotides read TGTGCCAGCAGTGAAGCTGTAGCAAACACTGAAGCTTTCTTT. The V and J genes are TRBV2 and TRBJ1-1; D is uncertain. The ends were cut back, 0 bases at V and 2 bases at J, with 7 bases in the middle. This CDR3 comprises 14 residues. The V gene's germline CDR1 is SNHLY and CDR2 FYNNEI.